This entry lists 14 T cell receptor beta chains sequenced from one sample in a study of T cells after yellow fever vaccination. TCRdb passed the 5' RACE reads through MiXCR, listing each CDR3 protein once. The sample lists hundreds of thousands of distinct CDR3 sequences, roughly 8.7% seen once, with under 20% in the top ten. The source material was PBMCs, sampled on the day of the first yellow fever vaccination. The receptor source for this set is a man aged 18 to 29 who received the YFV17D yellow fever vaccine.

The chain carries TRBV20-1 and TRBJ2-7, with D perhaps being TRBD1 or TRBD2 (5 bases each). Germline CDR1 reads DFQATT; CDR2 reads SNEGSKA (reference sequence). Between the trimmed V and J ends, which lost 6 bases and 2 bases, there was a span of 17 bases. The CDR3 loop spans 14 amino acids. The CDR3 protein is CSALVEGPAYEQYF. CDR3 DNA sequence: TGCAGTGCATTAGTCGAGGGGCCCGCCTACGAGCAGTACTTC.

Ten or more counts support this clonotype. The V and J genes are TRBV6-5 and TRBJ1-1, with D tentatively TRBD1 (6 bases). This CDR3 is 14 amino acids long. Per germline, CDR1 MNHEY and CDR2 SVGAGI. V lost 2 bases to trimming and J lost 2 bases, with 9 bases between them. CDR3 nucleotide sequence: TGTGCCAGCAGTTACGGGACATCTAACACTGAAGCTTTCTTT. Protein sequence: CASSYGTSNTEAFF.

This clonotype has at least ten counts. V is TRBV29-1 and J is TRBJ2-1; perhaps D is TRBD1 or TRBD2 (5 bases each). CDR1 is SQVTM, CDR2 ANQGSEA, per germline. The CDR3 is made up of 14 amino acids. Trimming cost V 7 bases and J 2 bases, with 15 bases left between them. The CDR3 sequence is CSATPGLAYNEQFF. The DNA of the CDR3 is TGCAGCGCAACGCCGGGGCTAGCCTACAATGAGCAGTTCTTC.

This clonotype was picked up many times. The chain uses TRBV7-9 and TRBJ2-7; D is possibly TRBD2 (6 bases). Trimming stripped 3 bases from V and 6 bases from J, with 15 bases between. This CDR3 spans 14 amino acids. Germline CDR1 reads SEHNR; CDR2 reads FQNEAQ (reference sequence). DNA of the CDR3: TGTGCCAGCAGCTTTGGGGGGAACCGCGGCGAGCAGTACTTC. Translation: CASSFGGNRGEQYF.

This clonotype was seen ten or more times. The CDR3 spells CASSSTGQGSFEYF. In DNA, the CDR3 is TGTGCCAGCAGCTCCACGGGACAGGGGTCGTTTGAGTACTTC. This chain connects TRBV7-2 to TRBJ2-5, with 10 bases aligning to TRBD1. Germline V gene lookup returns CDR1 SGHTA and CDR2 FQGNSA. The CDR3 runs to 14 residues. V was clipped by 4 bases and J by 12 bases; unmatched bases: 11.

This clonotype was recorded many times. The CDR3 nucleotides are TGTGCCAGCAGCTCGGGACTAGAAGGGACCCAGTACTTC. Translating it yields CASSSGLEGTQYF. V gene TRBV7-9 combines with J gene TRBJ2-5; 8 nucleotides line up with TRBD2. Germline loops: CDR1 SEHNR, CDR2 FQNEAQ (reference sequence). The CDR3 contains 13 residues. The junction had 5 bases not matched to a gene; V was cut back by 4 bases and J by 7 bases.

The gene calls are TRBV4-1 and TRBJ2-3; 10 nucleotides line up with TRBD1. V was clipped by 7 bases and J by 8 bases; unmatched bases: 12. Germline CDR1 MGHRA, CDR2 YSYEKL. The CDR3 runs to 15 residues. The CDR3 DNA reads TGCGCCAGCAATTCCCCGGGACAGGGGACCGGTACGCAGTATTTT. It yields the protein CASNSPGQGTGTQYF.

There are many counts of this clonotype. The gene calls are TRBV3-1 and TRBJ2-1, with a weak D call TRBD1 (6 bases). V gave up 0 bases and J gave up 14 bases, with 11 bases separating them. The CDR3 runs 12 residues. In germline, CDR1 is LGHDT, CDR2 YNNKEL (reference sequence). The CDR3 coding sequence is TGTGCCAGCAGCCAAGAAAGGGGGACAAAGTTCTTC. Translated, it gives CASSQERGTKFF.

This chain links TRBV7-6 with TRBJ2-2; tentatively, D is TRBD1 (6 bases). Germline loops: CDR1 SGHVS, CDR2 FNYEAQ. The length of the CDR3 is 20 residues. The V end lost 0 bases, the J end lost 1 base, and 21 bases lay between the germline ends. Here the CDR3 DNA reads TGTGCCAGCAGCTTAGCGGGGGCAGGCCCCTATAAACTGAACACCGGGGAGCTGTTTTTT. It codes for CASSLAGAGPYKLNTGELFF.

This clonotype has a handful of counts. The CDR3 loop is CAIPRAWNTEAFF. CDR3 sequence (DNA): TGTGCCATCCCTAGGGCGTGGAACACTGAAGCTTTCTTT. The rearrangement joins TRBV24-1 to TRBJ1-1; D unclear. V was clipped by 11 bases and J by 1 base, with 13 bases between them. The germline V gene has CDR1 KGHDR and CDR2 SFDVKD. The CDR3 sequence is 13 residues long.

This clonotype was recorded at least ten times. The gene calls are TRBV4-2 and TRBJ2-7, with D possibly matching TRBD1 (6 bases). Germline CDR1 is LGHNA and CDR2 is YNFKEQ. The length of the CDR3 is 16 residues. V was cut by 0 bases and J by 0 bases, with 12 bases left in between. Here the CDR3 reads CASSQDIRGSSYEQYF. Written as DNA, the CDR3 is TGTGCCAGCAGCCAAGATATCAGGGGATCCTCCTACGAGCAGTACTTC.

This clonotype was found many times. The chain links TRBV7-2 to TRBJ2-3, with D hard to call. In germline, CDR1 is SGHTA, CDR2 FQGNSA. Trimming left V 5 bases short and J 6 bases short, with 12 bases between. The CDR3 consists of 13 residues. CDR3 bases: TGTGCCAGCAGCCTGTCAGTGTTTGATACGCAGTATTTT. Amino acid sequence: CASSLSVFDTQYF.

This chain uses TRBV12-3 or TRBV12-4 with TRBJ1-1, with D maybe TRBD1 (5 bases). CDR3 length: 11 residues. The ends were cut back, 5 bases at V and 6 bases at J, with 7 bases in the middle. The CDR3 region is CASSSRAEAFF. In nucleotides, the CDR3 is TGTGCCAGCAGTAGCAGGGCTGAAGCTTTCTTT.

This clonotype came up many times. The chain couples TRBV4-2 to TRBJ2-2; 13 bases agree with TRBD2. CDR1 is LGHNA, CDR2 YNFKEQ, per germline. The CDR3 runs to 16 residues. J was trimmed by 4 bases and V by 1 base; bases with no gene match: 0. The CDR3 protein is CASSQGLAGGTGELFF. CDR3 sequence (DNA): TGTGCCAGCAGCCAAGGACTAGCGGGGGGCACCGGGGAGCTGTTTTTT.